These 17 T cell receptor beta chains came from one sample sequenced in a study of T-cell memory formation after mild COVID-19. TCRdb re-analysed the 5' RACE reads in MiXCR, keeping a single row per CDR3 protein. Among about 57,000 distinct CDR3 sequences listed, about 12% were seen once. Sequencing used PBMCs or a T cell subset sorted from them (not recorded which). The receptors derive from a man between 18 and 29 years old who had mild COVID-19 (a few samples of this study predate the infection). Cell type and time point are not known.

The chain has TRBV2 and TRBJ2-1, with D possibly matching TRBD1 (6 bases). The V end was cut by 6 bases, the J end by 8 bases, with 17 bases between. Germline V lookup: CDR1 SNHLY, CDR2 FYNNEI. This CDR3 contains 14 residues. CDR3 sequence (DNA): TGTGCCAGCAGCGCCCGCCAGGGGAAGGATGAGCAGTTCTTC. This sequence encodes CASSARQGKDEQFF.

This clonotype was counted many times. This sequence joins TRBV7-9 and TRBJ2-5, with D tentatively TRBD1 (6 bases). V was shortened by 1 base and J by 2 bases, with 14 bases between the two germline ends. Per germline, CDR1 SEHNR and CDR2 FQNEAQ (reference sequence). The CDR3 consists of 16 residues. The CDR3 region is CASSLVAKTGQETQYF. CDR3 DNA sequence: TGTGCCAGCAGCTTAGTGGCCAAAACAGGGCAAGAGACCCAGTACTTC. Complete variable domain (other parts from reference TRBV7-9 and TRBJ2-5): DTGVSQNPRHKITKRGQNVTFRCDPISEHNRLYWYRQTLGQGPEFLTYFQNEAQLEKSRLLSDRFSAERPKGSFSTLEIQRTEQGDSAMYLCASSLVAKTGQETQYFGPGTRLLVL.

The rearrangement uses TRBV29-1 and TRBJ1-2; maybe TRBD1 (5 bases). Germline V lookup: CDR1 SQVTM, CDR2 ANQGSEA. The CDR3 totals 13 residues. V shed 4 bases and J shed 4 bases, with 13 bases lying between them. DNA of the CDR3: TGCAGCGTTGTAAAACAGGATGGCTATGGCTACACCTTC. Protein sequence: CSVVKQDGYGYTF.

This clonotype showed up just a few times. The chain is built from TRBV7-3 and TRBJ2-1; D is unresolved. The CDR3 covers 15 residues. V was clipped by 4 bases and J by 0 bases, with 10 bases between them. Germline-derived CDR1 and CDR2 are SGHTA and FQGTGA. In nucleotides, the CDR3 is TGTGCCAGCAGCTCCGGTCCAAGCTCCTACAATGAGCAGTTCTTC. Its protein is CASSSGPSSYNEQFF.

J is TRBJ2-1 and V is TRBV7-3, with D hard to call. The CDR3 has 14 residues. CDR1 is SGHTA and CDR2 is FQGTGA in the germline V gene. Trimming cost V 4 bases and J 8 bases, with 15 bases left between them. The DNA for the CDR3 is TGTGCCAGCAGCTCCCTCGTAGGGCAGGATGAGCAGTTCTTC. This encodes CASSSLVGQDEQFF.

This clonotype occurred a few times. The V and J genes are TRBV7-2 and TRBJ2-3; D uncertain. The germline gives CDR1 SGHTA, CDR2 FQGNSA. This CDR3 has 12 amino acids. The V and J ends lost 4 bases and 6 bases respectively, with 8 bases between them. CDR3 sequence: CASSWPMDTQYF. CDR3 nucleotide sequence: TGTGCCAGCAGCTGGCCAATGGATACGCAGTATTTT. Filled out from reference TRBV7-2 and TRBJ2-3, the complete variable domain reads GAGVSQSPSNKVTEKGKDVELRCDPISGHTALYWYRQSLGQGLEFLIYFQGNSAPDKSGLPSDRFSAERTGGSVSTLTIQRTQQEDSAVYLCASSWPMDTQYFGPGTRLTVL.

This clonotype has ten or more counts. This sequence joins TRBV7-8 and TRBJ2-7; 10 bases align to TRBD2. The CDR3 has 16 amino acids. The V gene's germline CDR1 is SGHVS and CDR2 FQNEAQ. V dropped 2 bases and J dropped 6; count of bases not matched to a gene: 10. This CDR3 reads CASSLRTSGAFPEQYV. The CDR3 bases are TGTGCCAGCAGCTTAAGGACTAGCGGAGCCTTCCCCGAGCAGTACGTC.

The chain couples TRBV29-1 to TRBJ2-7, with TRBD1 matching 11 bases. Germline CDR1 SQVTM, CDR2 ANQGSEA. V lost 3 bases and J lost 2; bases outside the gene matches: 6. This CDR3 spans 15 amino acids. The CDR3 region is CSVDAGQGAPYEQYF. In DNA form, the CDR3 reads TGCAGCGTTGACGCCGGACAGGGGGCTCCCTACGAGCAGTACTTC.

This clonotype was detected many times. The chain employs TRBV7-6 and TRBJ2-6; 8 bases map to TRBD1. CDR3 size: 16 residues. V shed 5 bases, J shed 0 bases, and the junction held 3 bases outside the gene matches. Germline assignment: CDR1 SGHVS and CDR2 FNYEAQ. The chain's CDR3 is CASSRDRPSGANVLTF. The CDR3 DNA reads as TGTGCCAGCAGCCGGGACAGGCCCTCTGGGGCCAACGTCCTGACTTTC.

The chain's CDR3 is CASSPGLGDTGELFF. The DNA for the CDR3 is TGTGCCAGCAGCCCGGGACTAGGAGACACCGGGGAGCTGTTTTTT. This chain joins TRBV7-3 and TRBJ2-2, with 8 nucleotides matching TRBD2. This CDR3 spans 15 amino acids. Unmatched junction bases numbered 5, after V lost 5 bases and J lost 3 bases. Germline CDR1 SGHTA, CDR2 FQGTGA.

This clonotype was counted ten times or more. This chain joins TRBV5-1 and TRBJ2-3; D is unresolved. The CDR3 contains 15 residues. Germline loops: CDR1 SGHRS, CDR2 YFSETQ. The V gene lost 0 bases and the J gene lost 2 bases, with 10 bases spanning the gap. The CDR3 here is CASSLAIGYTDTQYF. The DNA for the CDR3 is TGCGCCAGCAGCTTGGCCATAGGGTACACAGATACGCAGTATTTT.

Ten or more counts support this clonotype. This sequence joins TRBV6-6 and TRBJ2-1; no clear D gene. Trimming took off 5 bases at V and 8 bases at J, with 13 bases between the two ends. The CDR3 runs 13 residues. Germline loops: CDR1 MNHNY, CDR2 SVGAGI (reference sequence). The CDR3 loop reads CASSLQWKDEQFF. CDR3 DNA sequence: TGTGCCAGCAGTCTCCAGTGGAAGGATGAGCAGTTCTTC.

The V and J genes are TRBV5-1 and TRBJ2-3; D may be TRBD2 (6 bases). This CDR3 comprises 16 residues. The V gene lost 6 bases and the J gene lost 0 bases, with 17 bases spanning the gap. Germline lookup yields CDR1 SGHRS and CDR2 YFSETQ. The CDR3 is CASKKGRGSSTDTQYF. Written as DNA, the CDR3 is TGCGCCAGCAAGAAAGGTCGGGGGTCTAGCACAGATACGCAGTATTTT.

The J gene is TRBJ2-5, the V gene TRBV7-3; 8 nucleotides match TRBD1. Germline CDR1 is SGHTA and CDR2 is FQGTGA. The V gene end was trimmed by 3 bases and the J gene end by 3 bases; junction bases not matched to a gene: 0. CDR3 length: 13 amino acids. This CDR3 is CASSLDREETQYF. The CDR3 nucleotides are TGTGCCAGCAGCTTGGACAGGGAAGAGACCCAGTACTTC.

This chain joins TRBV12-3 or TRBV12-4 and TRBJ1-1, with TRBD1 as a possible D gene (5 bases). V dropped 6 bases and J dropped 4 bases, with 15 bases sitting between them. There are 14 residues in the CDR3. CDR3 DNA: TGTGCCAGCAGGGACGAAGGGAGGGGCACTGAAGCTTTCTTT. Its protein product is CASRDEGRGTEAFF.

This chain links TRBV5-1 with TRBJ2-5; TRBD2 matches at 11 bases. J was trimmed by 5 bases and V by 1 base; bases with no gene match: 10. CDR1 and CDR2 (germline): SGHRS, YFSETQ. CDR3 length: 17 residues. DNA for the CDR3: TGCGCCAGCAGCTTGTTTGGCCTAGCGGGGGGTCGGGAGACCCAGTACTTC. It is translated as CASSLFGLAGGRETQYF. Using reference TRBV5-1 and TRBJ2-5 for the parts outside the CDR3, the full variable domain is KAGVTQTPRYLIKTRGQQVTLSCSPISGHRSVSWYQQTPGQGLQFLFEYFSETQRNKGNFPGRFSGRQFSNSRSEMNVSTLELGDSALYLCASSLFGLAGGRETQYFGPGTRLLVL.

There are a few counts of this clonotype. The V call is TRBV20-1, the J call TRBJ1-1; D gene unclear. This CDR3 is 14 amino acids long. Trimming took off 3 bases at V and 1 base at J, with 12 bases between the two ends. Germline CDR1 is DFQATT and CDR2 is SNEGSKA (reference sequence). The CDR3 protein is CSASGNEGNTEAFF. The CDR3 nucleotides read TGCAGTGCTAGCGGGAATGAGGGGAACACTGAAGCTTTCTTT.